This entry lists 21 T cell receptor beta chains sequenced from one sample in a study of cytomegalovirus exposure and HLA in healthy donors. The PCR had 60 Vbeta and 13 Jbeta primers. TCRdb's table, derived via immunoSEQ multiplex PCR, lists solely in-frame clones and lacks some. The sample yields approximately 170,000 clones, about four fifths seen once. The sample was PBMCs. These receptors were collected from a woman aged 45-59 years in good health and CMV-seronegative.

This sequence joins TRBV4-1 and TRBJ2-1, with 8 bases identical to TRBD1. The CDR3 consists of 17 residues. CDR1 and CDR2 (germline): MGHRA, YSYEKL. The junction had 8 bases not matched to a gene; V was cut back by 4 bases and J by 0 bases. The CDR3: CASSLNTGGASYNEQFF. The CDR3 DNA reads TGCGCCAGCAGCCTAAATACAGGGGGAGCCTCCTACAATGAGCAGTTCTTC.

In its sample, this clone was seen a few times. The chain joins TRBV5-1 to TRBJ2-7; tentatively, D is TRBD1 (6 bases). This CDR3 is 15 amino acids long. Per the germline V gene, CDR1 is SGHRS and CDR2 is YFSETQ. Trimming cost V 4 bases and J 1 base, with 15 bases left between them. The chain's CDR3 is CASSIGGTGSYEQYF. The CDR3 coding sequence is TGCGCCAGCAGCATAGGGGGTACAGGGTCCTACGAGCAGTACTTC.

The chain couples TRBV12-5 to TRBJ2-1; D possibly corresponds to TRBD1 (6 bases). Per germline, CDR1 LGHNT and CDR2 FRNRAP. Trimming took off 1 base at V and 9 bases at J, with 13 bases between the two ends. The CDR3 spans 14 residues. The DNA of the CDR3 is TGTGCTAGTGGTTTGGGGACAGCCCTAGGTGAGCAGTTCTTC. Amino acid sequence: CASGLGTALGEQFF.

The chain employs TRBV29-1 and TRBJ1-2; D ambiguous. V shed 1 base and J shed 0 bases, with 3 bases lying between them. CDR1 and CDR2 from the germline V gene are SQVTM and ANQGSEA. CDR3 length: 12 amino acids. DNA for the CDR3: TGCAGCGTTGAAGGGCCTAACTATGGCTACACCTTC. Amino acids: CSVEGPNYGYTF.

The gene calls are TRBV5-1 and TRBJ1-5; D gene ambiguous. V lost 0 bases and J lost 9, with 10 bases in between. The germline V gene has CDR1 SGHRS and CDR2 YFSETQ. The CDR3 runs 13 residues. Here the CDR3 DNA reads TGCGCCAGCAGCTTGGATCCGTCCCGGCCCCAGCATTTT. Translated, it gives CASSLDPSRPQHF. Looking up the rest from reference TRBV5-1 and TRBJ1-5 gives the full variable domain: KAGVTQTPRYLIKTRGQQVTLSCSPISGHRSVSWYQQTPGQGLQFLFEYFSETQRNKGNFPGRFSGRQFSNSRSEMNVSTLELGDSALYLCASSLDPSRPQHFGDGTRLSIL.

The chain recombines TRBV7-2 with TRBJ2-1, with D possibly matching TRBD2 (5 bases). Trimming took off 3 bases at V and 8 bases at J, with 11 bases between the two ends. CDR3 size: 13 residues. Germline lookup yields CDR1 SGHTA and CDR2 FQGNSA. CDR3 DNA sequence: TGTGCCAGCAGCTTCGGTTTGAGGGATGAGCAGTTCTTC. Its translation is CASSFGLRDEQFF. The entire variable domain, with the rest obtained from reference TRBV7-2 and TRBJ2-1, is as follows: GAGVSQSPSNKVTEKGKDVELRCDPISGHTALYWYRQSLGQGLEFLIYFQGNSAPDKSGLPSDRFSAERTGGSVSTLTIQRTQQEDSAVYLCASSFGLRDEQFFGPGTRLTVL.

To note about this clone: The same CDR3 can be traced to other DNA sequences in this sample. The CDR3 DNA is TGTGCCAGCTCACCACAAGGGGCAGGGCAGCCCCAGCATTTT. Translated: CASSPQGAGQPQHF. The chain joins TRBV18 to TRBJ1-5, with D possibly TRBD1 on 5 matching bases. CDR3 length: 14 amino acids. CDR1 is KGHSH, CDR2 LQKENI, per germline. Trimming left V 1 base short and J 7 bases short, with 11 bases between.

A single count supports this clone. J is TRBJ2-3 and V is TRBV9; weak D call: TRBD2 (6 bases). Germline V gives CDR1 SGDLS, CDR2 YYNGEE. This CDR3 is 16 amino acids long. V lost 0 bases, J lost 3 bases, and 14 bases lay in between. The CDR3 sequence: CASSVDTGVGTDTQYF. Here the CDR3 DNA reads TGTGCCAGCAGCGTAGATACGGGAGTGGGGACAGATACGCAGTATTTT. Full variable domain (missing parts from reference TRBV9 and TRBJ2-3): DSGVTQTPKHLITATGQRVTLRCSPRSGDLSVYWYQQSLDQGLQFLIQYYNGEERAKGNILERFSAQQFPDLHSELNLSSLELGDSALYFCASSVDTGVGTDTQYFGPGTRLTVL.

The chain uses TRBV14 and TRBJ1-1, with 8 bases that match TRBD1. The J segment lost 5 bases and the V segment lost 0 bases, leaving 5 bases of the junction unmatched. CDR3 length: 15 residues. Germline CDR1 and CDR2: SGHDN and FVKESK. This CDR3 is CASSQDRGLWTEAFF. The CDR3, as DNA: TGTGCCAGCAGCCAAGACAGGGGGCTCTGGACTGAAGCTTTCTTT.

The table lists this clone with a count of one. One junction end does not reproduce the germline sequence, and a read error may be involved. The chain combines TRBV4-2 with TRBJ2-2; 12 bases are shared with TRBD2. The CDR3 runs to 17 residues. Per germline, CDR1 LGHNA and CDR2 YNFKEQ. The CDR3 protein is CASSQGTSGHNTGELFF. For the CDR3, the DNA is TGTGCCAGCAGTCAAGGGACTAGCGGGCATAACACCGGGGAGCTGTTTTTT.

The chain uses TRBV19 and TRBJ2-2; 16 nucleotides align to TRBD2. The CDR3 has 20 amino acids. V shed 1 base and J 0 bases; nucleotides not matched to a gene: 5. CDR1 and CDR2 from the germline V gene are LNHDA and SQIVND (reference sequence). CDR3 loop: CASSIVGLAGGNANTGELFF. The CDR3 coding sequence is TGTGCCAGTAGTATAGTGGGACTAGCGGGGGGGAACGCGAACACCGGGGAGCTGTTTTTT.

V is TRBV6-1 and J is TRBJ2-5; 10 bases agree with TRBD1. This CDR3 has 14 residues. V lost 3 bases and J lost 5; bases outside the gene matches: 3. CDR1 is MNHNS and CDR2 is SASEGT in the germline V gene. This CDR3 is CASSDGQGVETQYF. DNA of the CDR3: TGTGCCAGCAGTGACGGACAGGGGGTTGAGACCCAGTACTTC.

The CDR3 loop reads CASSAGVNTEAFF. DNA of the CDR3: TGTGCCAGCAGTGCCGGAGTGAACACTGAAGCTTTCTTT. The chain is built from TRBV6-6 and TRBJ1-1; D uncertain. Trimming removed 5 bases from V and 0 bases from J, with 7 bases in between. Germline V gene data show CDR1 as MNHNY and CDR2 as SVGAGI (reference sequence). The CDR3 spans 13 residues.

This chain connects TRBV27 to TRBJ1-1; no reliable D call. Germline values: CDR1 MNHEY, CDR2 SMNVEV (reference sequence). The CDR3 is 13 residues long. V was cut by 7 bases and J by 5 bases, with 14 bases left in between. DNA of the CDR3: TGTGCCAGCACCCTTAATAGTGATACTGAAGCTTTCTTT. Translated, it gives CASTLNSDTEAFF.

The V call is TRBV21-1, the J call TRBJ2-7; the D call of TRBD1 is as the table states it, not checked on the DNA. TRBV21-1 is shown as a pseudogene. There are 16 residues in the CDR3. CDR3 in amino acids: CASSQRQGRITYEQYF. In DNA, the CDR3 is TGTGCCAGCAGCCAAAGACAGGGGAGGATCACCTACGAGCAGTACTTC.

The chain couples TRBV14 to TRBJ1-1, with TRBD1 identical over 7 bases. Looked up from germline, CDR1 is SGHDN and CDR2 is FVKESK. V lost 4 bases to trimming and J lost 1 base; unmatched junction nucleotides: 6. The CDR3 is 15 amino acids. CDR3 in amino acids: CASSPIGDRNTEAFF. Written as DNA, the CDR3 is TGTGCCAGCAGCCCGATCGGGGACAGGAACACTGAAGCTTTCTTT.

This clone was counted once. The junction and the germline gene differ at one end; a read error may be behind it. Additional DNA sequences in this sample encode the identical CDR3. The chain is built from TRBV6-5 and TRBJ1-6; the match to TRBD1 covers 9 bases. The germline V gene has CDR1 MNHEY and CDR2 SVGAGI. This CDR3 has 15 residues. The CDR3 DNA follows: TGTGCTAGCAGTTTGTCGGGACAGGGATATTCACCCCTCCACTTT. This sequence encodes CASSLSGQGYSPLHF.

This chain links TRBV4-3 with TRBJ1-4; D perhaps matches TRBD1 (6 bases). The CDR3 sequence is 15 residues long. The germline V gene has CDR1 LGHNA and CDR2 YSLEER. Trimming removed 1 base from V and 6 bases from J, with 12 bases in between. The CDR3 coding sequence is TGCGCCAGCAGCCAAGGCTACAGGGAAGATGAAAAACTGTTTTTT. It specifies CASSQGYREDEKLFF.

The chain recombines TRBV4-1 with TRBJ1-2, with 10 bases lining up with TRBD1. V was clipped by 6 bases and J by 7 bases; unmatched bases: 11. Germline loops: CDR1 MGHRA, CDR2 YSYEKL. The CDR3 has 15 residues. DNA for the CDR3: TGCGCCAGCAGTCTTTTTGGGACAGGGGCAATTGGCTACACCTTC. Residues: CASSLFGTGAIGYTF.

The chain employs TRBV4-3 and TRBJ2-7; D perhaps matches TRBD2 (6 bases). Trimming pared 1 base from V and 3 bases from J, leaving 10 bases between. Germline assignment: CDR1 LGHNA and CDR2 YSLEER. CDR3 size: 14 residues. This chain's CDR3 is CASSQGGESYEQYF. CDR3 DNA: TGCGCCAGCAGCCAAGGGGGGGAAAGCTACGAGCAGTACTTC.

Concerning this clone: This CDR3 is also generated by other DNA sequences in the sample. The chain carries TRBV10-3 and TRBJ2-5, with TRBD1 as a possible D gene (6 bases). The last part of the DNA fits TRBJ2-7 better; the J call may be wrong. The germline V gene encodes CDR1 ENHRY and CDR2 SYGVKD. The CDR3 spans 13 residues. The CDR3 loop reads CAISSPQGREQYF. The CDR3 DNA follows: TGTGCCATCAGCAGCCCTCAGGGGCGCGAGCAGTACTTC.